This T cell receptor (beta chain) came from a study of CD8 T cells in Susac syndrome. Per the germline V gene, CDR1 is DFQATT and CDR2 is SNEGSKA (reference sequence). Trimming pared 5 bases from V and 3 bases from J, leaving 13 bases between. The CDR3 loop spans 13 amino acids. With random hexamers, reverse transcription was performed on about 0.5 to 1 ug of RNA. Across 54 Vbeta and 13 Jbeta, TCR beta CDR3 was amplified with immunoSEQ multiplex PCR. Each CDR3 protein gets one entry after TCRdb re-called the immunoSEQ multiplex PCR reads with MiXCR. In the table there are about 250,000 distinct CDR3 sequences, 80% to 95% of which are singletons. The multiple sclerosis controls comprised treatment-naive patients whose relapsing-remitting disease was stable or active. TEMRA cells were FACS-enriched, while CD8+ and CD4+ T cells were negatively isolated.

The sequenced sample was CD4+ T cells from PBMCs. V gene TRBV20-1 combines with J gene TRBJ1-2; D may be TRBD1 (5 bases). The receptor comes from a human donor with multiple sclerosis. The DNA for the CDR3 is TGCAGTGCTCGCCTACCGGGACACTATGGCTACACCTTC. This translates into CSARLPGHYGYTF.